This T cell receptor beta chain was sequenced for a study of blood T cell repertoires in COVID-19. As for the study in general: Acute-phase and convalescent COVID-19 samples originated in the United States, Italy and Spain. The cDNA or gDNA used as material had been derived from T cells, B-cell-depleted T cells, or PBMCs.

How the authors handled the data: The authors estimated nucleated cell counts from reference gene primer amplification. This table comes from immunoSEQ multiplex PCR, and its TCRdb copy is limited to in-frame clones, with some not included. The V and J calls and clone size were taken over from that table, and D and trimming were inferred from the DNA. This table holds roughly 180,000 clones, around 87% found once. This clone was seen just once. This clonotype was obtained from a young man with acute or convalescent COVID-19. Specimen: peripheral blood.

CDR3 in DNA: TGTGCCAGCACCGGAACAGGGGTTTGGTACTTC. Translation gives CASTGTGVWYF. The rearrangement joins TRBV3-1 (or the pseudogene TRBV3-2) to TRBJ2-4; 7 nucleotides match TRBD1. V lost 7 bases to trimming and J lost 15 bases; unmatched junction nucleotides: 9. CDR1 and CDR2 (germline): LGHDT, YNNKEL (reference sequence). The CDR3 extends over 11 amino acids.